Below, 3 T cell receptor beta chains from the same sample are listed, as sequenced in a study of T-cell memory formation after mild COVID-19. TCRdb redid the calling of the 5' RACE reads with MiXCR, one entry per CDR3 protein. The table includes around 340,000 distinct CDR3 sequences, 13% to 15% detected once. The specimen sequenced was PBMCs or a T cell subset sorted from them (not recorded which). Every receptor here comes from a man younger than 30 who had mild COVID-19 (a few samples of this study predate the infection). Cell type and time point are not known.

This clonotype was seen only a few times. The rearrangement links TRBV4-1 to TRBJ2-2; D is perhaps TRBD2 (5 bases). The CDR3 spans 14 residues. Germline V gene lookup returns CDR1 MGHRA and CDR2 YSYEKL. With 1 base removed from V and 7 bases from J, the gap between germline ends came to 10 bases. The CDR3 DNA follows: TGCGCCAGCAGCCAAGGGGCAGAGGGCGGGGAGCTGTTTTTT. Translating gives CASSQGAEGGELFF.

The rearrangement links TRBV11-2 to TRBJ1-2; D is unresolved. V lost 3 bases to trimming and J lost 3 bases, with 8 bases between them. The CDR3 length is 13 residues. The germline V gene encodes CDR1 SGHAT and CDR2 FQNNGV. CDR3 nucleotides: TGTGCCAGCAGCTTTAGGTCGGACTATGGCTACACCTTC. The encoded protein is CASSFRSDYGYTF.

This clonotype was counted a few times. The genes are TRBV7-9 and TRBJ2-1; D assignment may be TRBD1 or TRBD2 (5 bases each). CDR1 SEHNR and CDR2 FQNEAQ come from the germline V gene (reference sequence). CDR3 length equals 18 residues. V lost 2 bases and J lost 2, with 19 bases in between. CDR3 loop: CASSLSPGKSSTYNEQFF. In DNA, the CDR3 is TGTGCCAGCAGCTTATCTCCAGGGAAATCTAGCACCTACAATGAGCAGTTCTTC.